The subject of this entry is one T cell receptor beta chain. The data were produced by immunoSEQ multiplex PCR, yet TCRdb's version contains in-frame clones alone and is incomplete. The sample records some 51,000 clones, around 81% being singletons. This record belongs to a study of STAT5B mutations in CD4+ large granular lymphocyte leukemia. CDR1 and CDR2 (germline): GTSNPN, SVGIG (reference sequence). There are 13 residues in the CDR3. Trimming left V 3 bases short and J 2 bases short, with 10 bases between. The sequencing input was CD4+ T cells from blood buffy coats. V is TRBV30 and J is TRBJ2-5, with a possible D match to TRBD2 (7 bases). The source of this sequence is a human donor in good health. The CDR3 bases are TGTGCCTGGAGCAAGGGGGGGCAAGAGACCCAGTACTTC. The encoded protein is CAWSKGGQETQYF.